One and the same sample provided the 9 T cell receptor beta chains below, sequenced in a study of blood T cell repertoires in COVID-19. Measured with immunoSEQ multiplex PCR; TCRdb has only the in-frame clones, and not every one. The sample lists over 200,000 clones; 70% to 90% were seen once. The specimen was PBMCs or T cells enriched from blood (not recorded which). These receptors were obtained from a woman aged 50 to 60 in a cohort exposed to, infected with or recovered from COVID-19 (not recorded which).

The rearrangement links TRBV7-9 to TRBJ2-5; 8 bases map to TRBD1. Trimming took 5 bases from V and 2 from J; bases not matched to a gene: 13. This CDR3 region has 17 residues. Germline V gene sequence: CDR1 SEHNR, CDR2 FQNEAQ (reference sequence). CDR3 in amino acids: CASSPRDRSRIQETQYF. In nucleotides, the CDR3 is TGTGCCAGCAGCCCCCGGGACAGGAGTCGGATTCAAGAGACCCAGTACTTC.

The V call is TRBV5-1, the J call TRBJ1-4; 10 bases fit TRBD1. The V gene's germline CDR1 is SGHRS and CDR2 YFSETQ. This CDR3 spans 16 amino acids. V was clipped by 4 bases and J by 5 bases; unmatched bases: 8. The DNA of the CDR3 is TGCGCCAGCAGCCCTCCTCGGACAGGGGGGAATGAAAAACTGTTTTTT. This gives the protein CASSPPRTGGNEKLFF.

This sequence joins TRBV18 and TRBJ1-3; TRBD1 matches 8 bases. CDR1 and CDR2 (germline): KGHSH, LQKENI. The V segment lost 5 bases and the J segment 2 bases; nucleotides outside the gene matches: 2. The CDR3 totals 14 residues. The CDR3 protein is CASSADRAGNTIYF. Here the CDR3 DNA reads TGTGCCAGCTCAGCGGACAGGGCTGGAAACACCATATATTTT.

This clone showed up just a few times. V gene TRBV3-1 (or the pseudogene TRBV3-2) combines with J gene TRBJ2-3; 9 bases agree with TRBD2. With 4 bases clipped from V and 6 bases from J, the junction kept 5 bases outside the gene matches. CDR1 and CDR2 (germline): LGHDT, YNNKEL (reference sequence). There are 14 residues in the CDR3. The CDR3 coding sequence is TGTGCCAGCAGCCGAGCGGGGGGTGATGATACGCAGTATTTT. Residues: CASSRAGGDDTQYF.

The genes are TRBV27 and TRBJ2-7, with 7 nucleotides matching TRBD1. CDR1 and CDR2 (germline): MNHEY, SMNVEV (reference sequence). Unmatched junction bases numbered 9, after V lost 3 bases and J lost 4 bases. The CDR3 extends over 15 amino acids. The CDR3 region is CASSFGTAEYYEQYF. CDR3 in DNA: TGTGCCAGCAGTTTCGGGACAGCGGAATATTACGAGCAGTACTTC.

The genes are TRBV28 and TRBJ1-1; 9 bases match TRBD1. The CDR3 runs 15 residues. Germline lookup yields CDR1 MDHEN and CDR2 SYDVKM. Unmatched junction bases numbered 10, after V lost 6 bases and J lost 5 bases. CDR3 DNA: TGTGCCAGCAGGGGACAGGGAGGGTGGGAAACTGAAGCTTTCTTT. Translating it yields CASRGQGGWETEAFF.

V usage is TRBV29-1 and J usage is TRBJ2-3; 10 bases are shared with TRBD2. CDR1 SQVTM and CDR2 ANQGSEA come from the germline V gene. Trimming cost V 3 bases and J 5 bases; bases outside gene matches: 8. This CDR3 spans 15 amino acids. The CDR3 is CSVEVAGGRGDTQYF. The CDR3 nucleotides read TGCAGCGTTGAGGTAGCGGGGGGTAGAGGAGATACGCAGTATTTT.

This chain connects TRBV30 to TRBJ1-4; a possible D gene is TRBD1 (5 bases). Germline CDR1 reads GTSNPN; CDR2 reads SVGIG (reference sequence). V lost 4 bases and J 8 bases, leaving 17 bases between the germline ends. This CDR3 region has 14 residues. In DNA, the CDR3 is TGTGCCTGGACCCCCACGGGGGGATACGAAAAACTGTTTTTT. It yields the protein CAWTPTGGYEKLFF.

The chain links TRBV4-1 to TRBJ1-5; the D gene is possibly TRBD1 (6 bases). With 5 bases removed from V and 3 bases from J, the gap between germline ends came to 11 bases. The germline V gene encodes CDR1 MGHRA and CDR2 YSYEKL. The CDR3 is made up of 14 amino acids. The CDR3 DNA sequence: TGCGCCAGCAGCTATAGACAGGCCAATCAGCCCCAGCATTTT. This gives the protein CASSYRQANQPQHF.